This TCR beta chain comes out of a study of blood T cell repertoires in COVID-19. Overall study context: Acute and convalescent COVID-19 samples came from the United States, Italy and Spain.

Adults between about 18 and 95 years of age took part from about 24 US areas. Up to 2 weeks before entering the study, exposed participants had met a COVID-19 case. TCRdb's copy holds only in-frame clones and misses some; the assay was immunoSEQ multiplex PCR. The repertoire has roughly 220,000 clones, around 87% of them found once; the top ten carry more than 13%. The sequencing sample was made of PBMCs or T cells enriched from blood (not recorded which). The receptor comes from a man aged 25 to 45 who had been exposed to COVID-19.

The CDR3, as DNA: TGCGCCAGCAGTCCGGGACAGGGGAATGGTCTGGGTGGCTACACCTTC. The encoded protein is CASSPGQGNGLGGYTF. This rearrangement joins TRBV10-2 to TRBJ1-2; 10 bases match TRBD1. Germline V gene data show CDR1 as WSHSY and CDR2 as SAAADI. J lost 7 bases, V lost 5 bases, and 13 bases had no gene match. This CDR3 contains 16 residues.